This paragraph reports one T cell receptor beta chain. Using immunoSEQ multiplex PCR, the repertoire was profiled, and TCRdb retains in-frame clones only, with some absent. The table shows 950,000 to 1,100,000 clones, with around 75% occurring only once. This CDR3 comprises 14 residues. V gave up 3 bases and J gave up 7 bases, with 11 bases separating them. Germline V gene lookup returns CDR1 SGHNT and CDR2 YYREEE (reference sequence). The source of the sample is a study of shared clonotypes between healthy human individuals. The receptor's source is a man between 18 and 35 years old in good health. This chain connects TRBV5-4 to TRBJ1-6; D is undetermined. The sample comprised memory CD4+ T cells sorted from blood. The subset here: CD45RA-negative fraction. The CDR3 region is CASSSDPSNSPLHF. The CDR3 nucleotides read TGTGCCAGCAGCTCCGACCCGTCGAATTCACCCCTCCACTTT. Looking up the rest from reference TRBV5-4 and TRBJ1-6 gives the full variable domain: ETGVTQSPTHLIKTRGQQVTLRCSSQSGHNTVSWYQQALGQGPQFIFQYYREEENGRGNFPPRFSGLQFPNYSSELNVNALELDDSALYLCASSSDPSNSPLHFGNGTRLTVT.